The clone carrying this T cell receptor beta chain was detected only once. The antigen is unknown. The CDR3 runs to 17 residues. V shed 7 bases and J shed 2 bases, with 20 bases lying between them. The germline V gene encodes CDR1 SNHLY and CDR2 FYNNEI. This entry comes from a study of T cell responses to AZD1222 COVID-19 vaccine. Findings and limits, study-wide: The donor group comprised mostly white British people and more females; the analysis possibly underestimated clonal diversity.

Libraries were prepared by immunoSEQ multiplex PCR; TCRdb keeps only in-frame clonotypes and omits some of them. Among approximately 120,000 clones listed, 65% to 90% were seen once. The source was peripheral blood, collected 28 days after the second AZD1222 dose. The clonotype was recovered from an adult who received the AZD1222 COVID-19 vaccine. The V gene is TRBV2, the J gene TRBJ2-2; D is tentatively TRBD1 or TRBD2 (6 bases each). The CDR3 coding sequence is TGTGCCAGCACCCCGAAGGGGTCGGGGGCCAACACCGGGGAGCTGTTTTTT. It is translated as CASTPKGSGANTGELFF.